The entry below describes one T cell receptor beta chain. The data belong to a study of blood T cell repertoires in COVID-19. Germline lookup yields CDR1 SQVTM and CDR2 ANQGSEA. The CDR3 runs to 16 residues. V was pared by 3 bases and J by 4 bases, with 6 bases of the junction left unmatched. The table came from immunoSEQ multiplex PCR; TCRdb's copy has only in-frame clones and leaves some out. Of about 150,000 clones in the sample, about four fifths were seen once. The chain employs TRBV29-1 and TRBJ2-6; TRBD1 matches 10 bases. This clonotype was obtained from a human donor with acute or convalescent COVID-19. The donor label of this sample is uncertain. What was sequenced was peripheral blood. In nucleotides, the CDR3 is TGCAGCGTTGAGGGACAGGGGAAAGCCGGGGCCAACGTCCTGACTTTC. It translates to CSVEGQGKAGANVLTF.